The 15 T cell receptor beta chains below come from one sample, sequenced in a study of identical twins. Using its own MiXCR run on the 5' RACE reads, TCRdb lists one record per CDR3 protein. The sample includes approximately 230,000 distinct CDR3 sequences, about 6.7% of them seen just once. The sample also formed part of further work on T cells expressing NK-cell markers.

Sequenced material: CD8+ T cells sorted from blood. These receptors all come from a woman aged 18-29 years in good health.

This clonotype was seen more than once but under ten times. The chain has TRBV12-5 and TRBJ2-1; weak D call: TRBD1 (5 bases). In germline, CDR1 is LGHNT, CDR2 FRNRAP. The CDR3 contains 15 residues. The V end was cut by 0 bases, the J end by 3 bases, with 9 bases between. DNA of the CDR3: TGTGCTAGTGGTTTGGTAGACAGCCACTACAATGAGCAGTTCTTC. Amino acid sequence: CASGLVDSHYNEQFF.

A few counts support this clonotype. The chain joins TRBV14 to TRBJ2-7; D not certain. Trimming took 0 bases from V and 1 from J, leaving 16 bases between them. The germline gives CDR1 SGHDN, CDR2 FVKESK. CDR3 length equals 17 residues. DNA of the CDR3: TGTGCCAGCAGCCAAGATATCTCGGCAGGTAGTTCCTACGAGCAGTACTTC. Translation: CASSQDISAGSSYEQYF.

This clonotype showed up many times. The V call is TRBV20-1, the J call TRBJ1-6; no reliable D call. Germline V gene data show CDR1 as DFQATT and CDR2 as SNEGSKA (reference sequence). The V gene lost 1 base and the J gene lost 10 bases, with 11 bases spanning the gap. There are 13 residues in the CDR3. The CDR3 spells CSARGGGNSPLHF. The CDR3 bases are TGCAGTGCTAGAGGGGGAGGGAACTCACCCCTCCACTTT.

The chain couples TRBV7-8 to TRBJ2-7; D is uncertain. The germline V gene encodes CDR1 SGHVS and CDR2 FQNEAQ. Deletions cut 3 bases from V and 5 bases from J, with 11 bases between. CDR3 length: 13 residues. The CDR3 is CASSFRALHEQYF. The CDR3 DNA reads as TGTGCCAGCAGCTTCCGCGCCCTCCACGAGCAGTACTTC.

This clonotype was recorded at least ten times. The J gene is TRBJ2-2, the V gene TRBV5-1, with a tentative D call TRBD1 (6 bases). The CDR3 length is 15 residues. The ends were cut back, 6 bases at V and 3 bases at J, with 15 bases in the middle. In germline, CDR1 is SGHRS, CDR2 YFSETQ. CDR3 sequence (DNA): TGCGCCAGCAAATTGACAGGTGGCGACACCGGGGAGCTGTTTTTT. Amino acid sequence: CASKLTGGDTGELFF.

The J gene is TRBJ2-7, the V gene TRBV12-3 or TRBV12-4; D possibly corresponds to TRBD1 (6 bases). V lost 4 bases and J lost 1, with 11 bases in between. The CDR3 length is 14 residues. The chain's CDR3 is CASSYGQHSYEQYF. The DNA for the CDR3 is TGTGCCAGCAGTTACGGACAGCATTCCTACGAGCAGTACTTC.

This clonotype was counted only a few times. V usage is TRBV27 and J usage is TRBJ2-7; 7 bases align to TRBD1. Per the germline V gene, CDR1 is MNHEY and CDR2 is SMNVEV (reference sequence). This CDR3 contains 14 residues. Trimming cost V 6 bases and J 5 bases; bases outside gene matches: 10. The chain's CDR3 is CASRLPGQSDEQYF. Here the CDR3 DNA reads TGTGCCAGCAGACTCCCGGGACAGAGTGACGAGCAGTACTTC.

In its sample, this clonotype was seen a few times. This rearrangement joins TRBV4-3 to TRBJ2-1; TRBD2 is a possible D gene (7 bases). Germline CDR1 reads LGHNA; CDR2 reads YSLEER. V lost 4 bases, J lost 1 base, and 14 bases lay in between. The length of the CDR3 is 16 residues. The CDR3 spells CASSPQGGGSYNEQFF. The DNA of the CDR3 is TGCGCCAGCAGCCCCCAAGGGGGGGGGTCCTACAATGAGCAGTTCTTC.

The chain is built from TRBV30 and TRBJ2-1, with D possibly TRBD1 on 6 matching bases. Between the trimmed V and J ends, which lost 2 bases and 7 bases, there was a span of 12 bases. The CDR3 runs 13 residues. Germline lookup yields CDR1 GTSNPN and CDR2 SVGIG (reference sequence). This CDR3 reads CAWSWDQGNEQFF. Written as DNA, the CDR3 is TGTGCCTGGAGTTGGGATCAGGGGAATGAGCAGTTCTTC.

This clonotype was counted at least ten times. This chain links TRBV12-3 or TRBV12-4 with TRBJ1-2; D gene uncertain. V lost 3 bases, J lost 8 bases, and 10 bases lay in between. There are 12 residues in the CDR3. CDR3: CASSFGLRGYTF. The CDR3 region has the DNA TGTGCCAGCAGTTTTGGCCTGAGGGGCTACACCTTC.

This clonotype came up many times. The J gene is TRBJ2-2, the V gene TRBV12-3 or TRBV12-4, with 11 bases lining up with TRBD2. This CDR3 comprises 16 residues. The V gene end was trimmed by 3 bases and the J gene end by 6 bases; junction bases not matched to a gene: 6. The CDR3 nucleotides are TGTGCCAGCAGTTTTAGCGGGGGGGCCATCCCCGGGGAGCTGTTTTTT. Its protein is CASSFSGGAIPGELFF.

This clonotype has more than one count but fewer than ten. The rearrangement links TRBV24-1 to TRBJ2-1; TRBD2 matches 8 bases. This CDR3 has 12 amino acids. J lost 7 bases, V lost 9 bases, and 4 bases had no gene match. Germline CDR1 and CDR2: KGHDR and SFDVKD. CDR3: CATSSGSNEQFF. The CDR3 DNA reads TGTGCCACCTCTAGCGGGTCGAATGAGCAGTTCTTC.

This clonotype was found a few times. The CDR3 DNA follows: TGTGCCAGCGCGTCCCGGGACAGCCCAAGCTACGAGCAGTACTTC. Amino acid sequence: CASASRDSPSYEQYF. The genes are TRBV9 and TRBJ2-7, with 7 bases aligning to TRBD1. Germline V lookup: CDR1 SGDLS, CDR2 YYNGEE. This CDR3 is 15 amino acids long. Trimming at V came to 7 bases and at J to 3 bases, leaving 13 bases not matched to a gene.

This clonotype has a count of ten or more. The V gene is TRBV19, the J gene TRBJ2-2; D is uncertain. The CDR3 covers 12 residues. The germline V gene has CDR1 LNHDA and CDR2 SQIVND (reference sequence). The V end lost 6 bases, the J end lost 8 bases, and 10 bases lay between the germline ends. In DNA form, the CDR3 reads TGTGCCAGTAGGGCCCCAGCGGGGGAGCTGTTTTTT. Encoded protein: CASRAPAGELFF.

This clonotype was detected a few times. The V call is TRBV29-1, the J call TRBJ2-5; no clear D. Germline lookup yields CDR1 SQVTM and CDR2 ANQGSEA. The V gene lost 5 bases and the J gene lost 4 bases, with 2 bases spanning the gap. This CDR3 contains 9 residues. The CDR3 nucleotides read TGCAGCGTTATAGAGACCCAGTACTTC. It encodes CSVIETQYF.